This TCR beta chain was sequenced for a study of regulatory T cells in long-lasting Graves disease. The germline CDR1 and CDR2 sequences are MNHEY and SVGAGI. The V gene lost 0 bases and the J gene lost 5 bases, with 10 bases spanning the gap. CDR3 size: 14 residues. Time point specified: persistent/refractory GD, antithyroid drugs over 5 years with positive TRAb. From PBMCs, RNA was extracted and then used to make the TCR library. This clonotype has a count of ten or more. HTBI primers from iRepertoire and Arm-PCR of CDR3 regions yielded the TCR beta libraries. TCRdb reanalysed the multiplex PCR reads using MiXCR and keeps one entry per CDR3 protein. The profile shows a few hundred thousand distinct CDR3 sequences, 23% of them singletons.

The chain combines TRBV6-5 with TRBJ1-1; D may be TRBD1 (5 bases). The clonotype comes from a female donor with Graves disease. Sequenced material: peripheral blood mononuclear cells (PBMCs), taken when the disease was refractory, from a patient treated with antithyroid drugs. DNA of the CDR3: TGTGCCAGCAGTTACTCTGTTAAGGGGACTGAAGCTTTCTTT. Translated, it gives CASSYSVKGTEAFF.